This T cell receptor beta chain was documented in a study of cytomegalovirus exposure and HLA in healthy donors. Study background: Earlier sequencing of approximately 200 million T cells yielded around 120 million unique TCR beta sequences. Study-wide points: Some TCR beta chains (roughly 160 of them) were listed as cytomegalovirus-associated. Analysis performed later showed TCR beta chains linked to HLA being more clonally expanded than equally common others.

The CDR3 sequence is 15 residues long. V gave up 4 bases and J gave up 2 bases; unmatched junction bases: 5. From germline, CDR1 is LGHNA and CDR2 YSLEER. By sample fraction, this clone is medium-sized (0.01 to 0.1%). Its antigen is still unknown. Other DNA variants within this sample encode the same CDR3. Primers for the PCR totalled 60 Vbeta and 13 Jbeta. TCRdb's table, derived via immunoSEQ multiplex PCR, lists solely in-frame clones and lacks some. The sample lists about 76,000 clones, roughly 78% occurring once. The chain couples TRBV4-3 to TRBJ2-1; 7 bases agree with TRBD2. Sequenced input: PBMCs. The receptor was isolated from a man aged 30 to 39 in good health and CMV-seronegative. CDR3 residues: CASSRLAETYNEQFF. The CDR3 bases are TGCGCCAGCAGCCGTCTAGCGGAGACCTACAATGAGCAGTTCTTC.